This TCR beta chain was sequenced in a study of OX40 agonist ivuxolimab in advanced cancers. The wider study: Having had anti-PD-1, anti-PD-L1 or anti-CTLA-4 therapy before was allowed, and 40% to 45% had some.

Germline trimming cut 4 bases from V and 4 bases from J; bases unmatched to any gene: 10. Germline lookup yields CDR1 SGHKS and CDR2 YYEKEE (reference sequence). The CDR3 sequence is 15 residues long. Assay used: immunoSEQ multiplex PCR; TCRdb lists only in-frame clones, some missing. The sample includes roughly 86,000 clones, more than 85% seen only once; the top ten take approximately 1.2%. Note on this clone: The target antigen is unknown.

Findings of the study overall: Within 6 weeks, CD4+ and CD8+ blood T cells expanded clonally at 0.1 to 3.0 mg/kg.

This TCR derives from an adult with an advanced solid tumor such as melanoma, head and neck, liver or kidney cancer. The chain couples TRBV5-5 to TRBJ1-1, with 7 bases that match TRBD1. Sequencing used CD4+ or CD8+ T cells sorted from blood, obtained in a trial of the OX40 agonist ivuxolimab. The CDR3, as DNA: TGTGCCAGCAGCCCTGGGCAGACAGGGAGCACTGAAGCTTTCTTT. Translation gives CASSPGQTGSTEAFF.